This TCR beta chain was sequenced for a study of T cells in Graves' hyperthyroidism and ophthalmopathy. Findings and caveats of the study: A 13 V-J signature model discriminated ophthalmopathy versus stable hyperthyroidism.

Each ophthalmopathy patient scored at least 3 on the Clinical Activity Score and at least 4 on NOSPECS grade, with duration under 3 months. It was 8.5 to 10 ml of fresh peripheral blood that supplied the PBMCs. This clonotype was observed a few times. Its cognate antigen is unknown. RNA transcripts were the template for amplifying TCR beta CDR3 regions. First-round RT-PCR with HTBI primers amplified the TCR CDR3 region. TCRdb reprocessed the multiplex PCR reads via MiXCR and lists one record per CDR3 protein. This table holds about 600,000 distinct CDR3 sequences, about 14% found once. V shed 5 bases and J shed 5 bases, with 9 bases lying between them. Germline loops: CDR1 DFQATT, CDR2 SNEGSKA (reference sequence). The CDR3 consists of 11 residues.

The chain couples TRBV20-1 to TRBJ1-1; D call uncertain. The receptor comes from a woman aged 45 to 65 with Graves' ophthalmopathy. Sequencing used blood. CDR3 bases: TGCAGTGCTGAGGATCGGACTGAAGCTTTCTTT. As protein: CSAEDRTEAFF.